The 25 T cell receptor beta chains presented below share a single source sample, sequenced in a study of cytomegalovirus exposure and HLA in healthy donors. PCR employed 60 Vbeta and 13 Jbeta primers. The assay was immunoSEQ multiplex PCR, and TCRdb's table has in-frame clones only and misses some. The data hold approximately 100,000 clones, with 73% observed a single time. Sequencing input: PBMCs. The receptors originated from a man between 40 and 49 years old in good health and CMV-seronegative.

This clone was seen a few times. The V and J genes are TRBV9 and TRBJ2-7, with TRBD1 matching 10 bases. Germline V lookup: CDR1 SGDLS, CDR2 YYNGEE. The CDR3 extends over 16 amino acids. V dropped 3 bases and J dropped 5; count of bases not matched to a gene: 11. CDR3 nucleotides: TGTGCCAGCAGCGCTAGACTGGGACAGGGGCGCGACGAGCAGTACTTC. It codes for CASSARLGQGRDEQYF.

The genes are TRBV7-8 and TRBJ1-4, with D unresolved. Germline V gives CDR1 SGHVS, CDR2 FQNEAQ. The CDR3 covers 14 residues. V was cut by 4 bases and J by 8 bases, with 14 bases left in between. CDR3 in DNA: TGTGCCAGCAGCTCGGACCTAGCTGTCGAAAAACTGTTTTTT. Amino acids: CASSSDLAVEKLFF.

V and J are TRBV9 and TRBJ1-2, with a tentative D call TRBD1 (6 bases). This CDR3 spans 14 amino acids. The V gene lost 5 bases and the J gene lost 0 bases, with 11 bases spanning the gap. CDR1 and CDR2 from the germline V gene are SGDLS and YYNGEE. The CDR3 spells CASRTGSSNYGYTF. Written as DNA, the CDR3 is TGTGCCAGCAGAACAGGGTCGTCTAACTATGGCTACACCTTC.

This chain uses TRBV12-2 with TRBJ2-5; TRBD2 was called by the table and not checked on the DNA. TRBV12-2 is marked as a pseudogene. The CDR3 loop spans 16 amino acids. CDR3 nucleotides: TGTGCAAGTCGCTTAGTGAAGCGGGGGCTCCAAGAGACCCAGTACTTC. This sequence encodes CASRLVKRGLQETQYF.

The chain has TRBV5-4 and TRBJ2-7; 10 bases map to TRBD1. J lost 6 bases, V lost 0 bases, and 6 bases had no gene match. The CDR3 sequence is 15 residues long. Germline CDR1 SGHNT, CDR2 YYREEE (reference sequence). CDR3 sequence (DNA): TGTGCCAGCAGCTTGGGACAGGGGGCGCTGGGCGAGCAGTACTTC. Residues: CASSLGQGALGEQYF.

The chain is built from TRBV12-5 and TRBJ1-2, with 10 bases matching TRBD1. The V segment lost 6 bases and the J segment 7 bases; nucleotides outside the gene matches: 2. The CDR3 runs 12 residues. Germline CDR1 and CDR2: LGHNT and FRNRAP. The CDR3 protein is CASGTGGFGYTF. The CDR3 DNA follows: TGTGCTAGTGGGACAGGGGGCTTTGGCTACACCTTC.

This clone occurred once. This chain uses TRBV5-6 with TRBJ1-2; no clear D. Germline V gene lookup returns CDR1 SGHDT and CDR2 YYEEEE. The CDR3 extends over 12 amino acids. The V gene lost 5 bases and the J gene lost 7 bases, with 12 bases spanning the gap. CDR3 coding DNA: TGTGCCAGCAGTTACAGTCAGATTGGCTACACCTTC. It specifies CASSYSQIGYTF.

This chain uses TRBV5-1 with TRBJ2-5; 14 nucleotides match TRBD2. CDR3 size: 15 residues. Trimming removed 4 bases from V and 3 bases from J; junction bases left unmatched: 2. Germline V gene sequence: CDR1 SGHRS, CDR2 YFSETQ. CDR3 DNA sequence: TGCGCCAGCAGCGTGGGACTAGCGGGGGAAGAGACCCAGTACTTC. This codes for CASSVGLAGEETQYF.

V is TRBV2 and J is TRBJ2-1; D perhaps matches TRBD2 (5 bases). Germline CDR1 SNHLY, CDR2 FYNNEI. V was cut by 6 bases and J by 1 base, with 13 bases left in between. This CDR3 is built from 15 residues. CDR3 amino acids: CASREMTGSYNEQFF. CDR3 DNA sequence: TGTGCCAGCAGGGAAATGACGGGATCCTACAATGAGCAGTTCTTC.

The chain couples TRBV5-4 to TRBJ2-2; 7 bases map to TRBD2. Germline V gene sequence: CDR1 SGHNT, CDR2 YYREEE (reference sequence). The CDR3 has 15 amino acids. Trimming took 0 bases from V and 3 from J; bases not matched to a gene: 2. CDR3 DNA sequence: TGTGCCAGCAGCTTGGAAAGCGGGGACACCGGGGAGCTGTTTTTT. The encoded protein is CASSLESGDTGELFF.

CDR3 amino acids: CSVEGPLGGGARTGELFF. CDR3 coding DNA: TGCAGCGTTGAAGGCCCCCTGGGCGGGGGGGCCCGTACCGGGGAGCTGTTTTTT. The chain has TRBV29-1 and TRBJ2-2; 9 bases fit TRBD2. Looked up from germline, CDR1 is SQVTM and CDR2 is ANQGSEA. The CDR3 loop spans 18 amino acids. The J segment lost 5 bases and the V segment lost 1 base, leaving 14 bases of the junction unmatched.

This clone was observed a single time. The CDR3 coding sequence is TGCGCCAGCAGCCGAGGACAGGGGGCGGAGCTGTTTTTT. Protein sequence: CASSRGQGAELFF. This chain uses TRBV5-1 with TRBJ2-2; TRBD1 matches at 11 bases. After removal of 4 bases from V and 10 bases from J, the junction contained 3 bases not matched to a gene. In germline, CDR1 is SGHRS, CDR2 YFSETQ. The CDR3 runs 13 residues.

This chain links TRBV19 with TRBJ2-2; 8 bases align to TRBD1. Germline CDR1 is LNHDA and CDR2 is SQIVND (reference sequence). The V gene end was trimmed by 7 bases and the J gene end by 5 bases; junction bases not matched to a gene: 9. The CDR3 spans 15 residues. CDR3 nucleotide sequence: TGTGCCAGTATGCTTGCAGGGGGCGAGACCGGGGAGCTGTTTTTT. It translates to CASMLAGGETGELFF.

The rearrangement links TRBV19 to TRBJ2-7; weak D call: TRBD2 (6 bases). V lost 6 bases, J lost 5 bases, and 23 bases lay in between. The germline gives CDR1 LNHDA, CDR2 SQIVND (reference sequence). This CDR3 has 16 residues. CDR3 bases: TGTGCCAGTAGCCCGGGACTCGGACTGGGGGTCCACGAGCAGTACTTC. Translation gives CASSPGLGLGVHEQYF.

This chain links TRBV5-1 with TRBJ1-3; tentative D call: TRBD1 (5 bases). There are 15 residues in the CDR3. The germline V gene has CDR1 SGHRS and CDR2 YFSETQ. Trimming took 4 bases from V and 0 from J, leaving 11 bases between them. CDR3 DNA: TGCGCCAGCAGCCCGGGTGGGGCCTCTGGAAACACCATATATTTT. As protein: CASSPGGASGNTIYF.

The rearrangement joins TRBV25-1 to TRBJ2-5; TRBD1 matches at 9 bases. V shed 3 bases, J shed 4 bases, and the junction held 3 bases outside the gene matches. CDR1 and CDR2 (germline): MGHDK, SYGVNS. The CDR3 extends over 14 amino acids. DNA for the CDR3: TGTGCCAGCAGTGATAAGGACAGGGGAGAGACCCAGTACTTC. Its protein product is CASSDKDRGETQYF.

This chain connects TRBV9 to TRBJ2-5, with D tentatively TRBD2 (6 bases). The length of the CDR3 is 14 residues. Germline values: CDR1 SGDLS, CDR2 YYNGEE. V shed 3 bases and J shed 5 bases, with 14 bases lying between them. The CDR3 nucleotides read TGTGCCAGCAGCGGGACCGCGGGGCTGGAGACCCAGTACTTC. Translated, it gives CASSGTAGLETQYF.

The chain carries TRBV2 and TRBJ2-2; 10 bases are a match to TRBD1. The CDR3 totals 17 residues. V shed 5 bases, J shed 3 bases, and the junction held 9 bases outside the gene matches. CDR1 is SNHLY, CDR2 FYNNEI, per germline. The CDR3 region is CASSQHRQGAYTGELFF. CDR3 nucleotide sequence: TGTGCCAGCAGTCAACACCGACAGGGGGCGTACACCGGGGAGCTGTTTTTT. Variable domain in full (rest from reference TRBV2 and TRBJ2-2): EPEVTQTPSHQVTQMGQEVILRCVPISNHLYFYWYRQILGQKVEFLVSFYNNEISEKSEIFDDQFSVERPDGSNFTLKIRSTKLEDSAMYFCASSQHRQGAYTGELFFGEGSRLTVL.

The CDR3 spells CASSGGQGRSHEQYF. For the CDR3, the DNA is TGTGCCAGCAGCGGGGGACAGGGAAGAAGCCACGAGCAGTACTTC. This sequence joins TRBV9 and TRBJ2-7; 9 bases align to TRBD1. CDR1 is SGDLS and CDR2 is YYNGEE in the germline V gene. Trimming cost V 3 bases and J 5 bases; bases outside gene matches: 9. The CDR3 is made up of 15 amino acids.

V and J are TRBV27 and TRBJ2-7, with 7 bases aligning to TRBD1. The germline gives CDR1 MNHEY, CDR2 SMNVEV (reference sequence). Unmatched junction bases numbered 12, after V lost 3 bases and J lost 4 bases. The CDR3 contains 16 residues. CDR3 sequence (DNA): TGTGCCAGCAGTTTCCGCGGACAGGAAGGTCGATACGAGCAGTACTTC. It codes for CASSFRGQEGRYEQYF.

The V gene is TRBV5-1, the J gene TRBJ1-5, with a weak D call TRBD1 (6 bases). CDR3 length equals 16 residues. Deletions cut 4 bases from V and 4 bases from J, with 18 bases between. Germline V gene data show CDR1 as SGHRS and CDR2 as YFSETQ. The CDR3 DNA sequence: TGCGCCAGCAGCGGGGGTTCCGGGACAACGAATCAGCCCCAGCATTTT. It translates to CASSGGSGTTNQPQHF.

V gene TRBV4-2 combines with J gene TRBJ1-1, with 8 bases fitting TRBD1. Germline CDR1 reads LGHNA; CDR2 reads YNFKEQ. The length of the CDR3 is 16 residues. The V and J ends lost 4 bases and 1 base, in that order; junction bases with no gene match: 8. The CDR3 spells CASSRETGTGNTEAFF. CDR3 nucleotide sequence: TGTGCCAGCAGCCGAGAGACCGGGACAGGGAACACTGAAGCTTTCTTT.

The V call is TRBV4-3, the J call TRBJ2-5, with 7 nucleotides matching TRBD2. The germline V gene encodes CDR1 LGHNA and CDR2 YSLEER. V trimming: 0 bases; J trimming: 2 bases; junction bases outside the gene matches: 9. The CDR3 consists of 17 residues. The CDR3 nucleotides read TGCGCCAGCAGCCAAGATTGGGAGGGACTGTTACAAGAGACCCAGTACTTC. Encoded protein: CASSQDWEGLLQETQYF.

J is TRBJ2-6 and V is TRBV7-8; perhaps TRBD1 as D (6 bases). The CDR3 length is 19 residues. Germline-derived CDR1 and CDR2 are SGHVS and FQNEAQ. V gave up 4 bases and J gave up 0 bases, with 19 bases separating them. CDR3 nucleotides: TGTGCCAGCAGCTCACAGGGCAGGGGCCGCAGCTCTGGGGCCAACGTCCTGACTTTC. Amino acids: CASSSQGRGRSSGANVLTF.

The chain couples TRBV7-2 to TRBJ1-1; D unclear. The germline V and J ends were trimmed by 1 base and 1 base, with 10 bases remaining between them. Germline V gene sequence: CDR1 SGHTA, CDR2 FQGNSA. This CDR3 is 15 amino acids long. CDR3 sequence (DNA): TGTGCCAGCAGCTTAGTGGCAGGTGAGAACACTGAAGCTTTCTTT. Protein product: CASSLVAGENTEAFF. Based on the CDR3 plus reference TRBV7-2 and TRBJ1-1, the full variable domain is GAGVSQSPSNKVTEKGKDVELRCDPISGHTALYWYRQSLGQGLEFLIYFQGNSAPDKSGLPSDRFSAERTGGSVSTLTIQRTQQEDSAVYLCASSLVAGENTEAFFGQGTRLTVV.